Sequencing of this TCR beta chain was carried out in a study of T cell repertoires in cytomegalovirus infection. Across the study: Matching HLA type and CMV infection were both indicated by public TCR beta signatures.

Study results and limitations: CMV-specific TCR beta clonotypes restricted by HLA-C were the ones dominating the ex vivo response.

This CDR3 has 16 amino acids. With 3 bases removed from V and 0 bases from J, the gap between germline ends came to 16 bases. Germline V gives CDR1 SGDLS, CDR2 YYNGEE. Worth noting for this clonotype: The target antigen is unknown.

TCRdb itself ran the reads through MiXCR, one entry per CDR3 protein. The table has 75,000 to 100,000 distinct CDR3 sequences, 25% to 35% seen once; the top ten hold roughly 70%. The specimen was CD8+ T cells from cultured PBMCs, collected from culture after CMV antigen stimulation. This rearrangement joins TRBV9 to TRBJ2-7; maybe TRBD1 (6 bases). This sequence was found in a human donor in good health (CMV status not recorded). Some clones in this sample may be carry-over from other donors' samples. CDR3 sequence (DNA): TGTGCCAGCAGCGGCGGATCGGGGACATACTCCTACGAGCAGTACTTC. Translation: CASSGGSGTYSYEQYF.